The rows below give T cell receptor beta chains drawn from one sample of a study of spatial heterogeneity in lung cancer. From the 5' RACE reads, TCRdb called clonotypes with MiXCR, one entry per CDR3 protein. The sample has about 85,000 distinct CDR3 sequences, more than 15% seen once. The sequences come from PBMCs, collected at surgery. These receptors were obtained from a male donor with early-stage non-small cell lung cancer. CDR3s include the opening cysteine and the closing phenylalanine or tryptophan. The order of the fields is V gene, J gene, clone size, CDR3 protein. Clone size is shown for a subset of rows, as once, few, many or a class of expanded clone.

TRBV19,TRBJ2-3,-,CASSRGIHRTDTQYF
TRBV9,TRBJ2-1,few,CASSVGGPGLAGRDEQFF
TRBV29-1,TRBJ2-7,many,CSVVNLFYEQYF
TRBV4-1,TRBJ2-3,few,CASSQALGGDTQYF
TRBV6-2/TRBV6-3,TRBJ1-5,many,CASSYSGGNQPQHF
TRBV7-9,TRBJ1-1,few,CASSLAGITEAFF
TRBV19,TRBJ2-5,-,CASSKGQEETQYF
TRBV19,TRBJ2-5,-,CASSIKPPQDKTQYF
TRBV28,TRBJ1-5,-,CASSLFSRNQPQHF
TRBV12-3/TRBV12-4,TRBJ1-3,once,CASSLTGPGNTIYF
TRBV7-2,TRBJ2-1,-,CASSVRTSGSGSEQFF
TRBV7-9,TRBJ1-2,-,CASSLALGGRSGYTF
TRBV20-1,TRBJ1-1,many,CSARFGRTEAFF
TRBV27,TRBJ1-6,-,CASSSSTPRVGVSSPLHF
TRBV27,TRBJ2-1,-,CASSVLGEPNEQFF
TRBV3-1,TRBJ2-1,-,CASSTDRGGLQFF
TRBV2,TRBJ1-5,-,CASSRGGVVGQPQHF
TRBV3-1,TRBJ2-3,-,CASSQETASTDTQYF
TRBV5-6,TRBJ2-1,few,CASSLGGYSSYNEQFF
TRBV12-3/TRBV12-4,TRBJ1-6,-,CASGSSQGEYNSPLHF
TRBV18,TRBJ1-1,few,CASSPRQNTEAFF
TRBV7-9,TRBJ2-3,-,CASSSGTAADTQYF
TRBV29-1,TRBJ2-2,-,CSALGGTSNTGELFF
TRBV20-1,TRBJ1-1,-,CSARGWGNTEAFF
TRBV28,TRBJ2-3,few,CASSLRDSTSTDTQYF
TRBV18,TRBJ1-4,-,CASSPATGTEKLFF
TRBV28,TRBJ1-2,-,CASKGRSNYGYTF
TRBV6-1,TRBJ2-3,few,CASSAPVAGYTDTQYF
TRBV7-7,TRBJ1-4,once,CANSLIHGEKLFF
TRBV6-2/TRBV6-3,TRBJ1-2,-,CASSYIGTSGGYTF
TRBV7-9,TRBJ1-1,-,CASGDQGEARETEAFF
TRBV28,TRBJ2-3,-,CASSFGRYTDTQYF
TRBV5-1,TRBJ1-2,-,CASSLVGQGADYGYTF
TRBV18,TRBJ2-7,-,CASSPVVGSEQYF
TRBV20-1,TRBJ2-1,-,CSAREGTAPYNEQFF
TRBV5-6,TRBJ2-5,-,CASSLTSGRGTQYF
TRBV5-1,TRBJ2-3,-,CASSTRTDTQYF
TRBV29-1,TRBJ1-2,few,CSAGWGNYGYTF
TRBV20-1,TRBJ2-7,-,CSAGPGQNYEQYF
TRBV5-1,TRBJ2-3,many,CASSAADTQYF
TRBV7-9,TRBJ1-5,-,CASSLETDNQPQHF
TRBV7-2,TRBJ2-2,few,CASNTQAGELFF
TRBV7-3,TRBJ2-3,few,CASSSRDRGTDTQYF
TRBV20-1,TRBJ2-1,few,CSARDIAGTSYNEQFF
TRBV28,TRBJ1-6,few,CASSDRPSYNSPLHF
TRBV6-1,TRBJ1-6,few,CASSVSSGIPAYSPLHF
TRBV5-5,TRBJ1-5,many,CASSPTPGSPMTQPQHF
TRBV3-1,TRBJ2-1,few,CASSQDPGQSSYNEQFF
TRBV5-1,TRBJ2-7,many,CASSLAAAMEQYF
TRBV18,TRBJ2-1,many,CASSPEVTGATYNEQFF
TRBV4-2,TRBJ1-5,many,CASSQAWDLDQPQHF